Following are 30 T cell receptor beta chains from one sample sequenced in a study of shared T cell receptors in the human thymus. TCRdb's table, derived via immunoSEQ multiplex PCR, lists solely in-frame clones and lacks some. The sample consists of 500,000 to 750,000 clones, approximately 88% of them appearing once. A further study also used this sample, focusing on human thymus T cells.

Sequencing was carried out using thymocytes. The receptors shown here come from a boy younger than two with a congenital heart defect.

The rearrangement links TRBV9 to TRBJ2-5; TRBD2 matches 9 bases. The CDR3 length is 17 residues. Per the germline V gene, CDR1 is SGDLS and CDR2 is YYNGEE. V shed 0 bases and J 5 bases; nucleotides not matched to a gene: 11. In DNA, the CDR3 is TGTGCCAGCAGCGTAGGGGGCGGGAGGGCCATCGGGGAGACCCAGTACTTC. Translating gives CASSVGGGRAIGETQYF.

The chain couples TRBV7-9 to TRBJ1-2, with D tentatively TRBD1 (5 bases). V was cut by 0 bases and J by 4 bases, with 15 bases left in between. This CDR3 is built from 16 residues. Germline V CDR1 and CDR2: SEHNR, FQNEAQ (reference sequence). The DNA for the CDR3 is TGTGCCAGCAGCTTAGCCACGGCAGGGCGGCCCTATGGCTACACCTTC. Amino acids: CASSLATAGRPYGYTF. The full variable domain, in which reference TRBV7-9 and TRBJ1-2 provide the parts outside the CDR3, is DTGVSQNPRHKITKRGQNVTFRCDPISEHNRLYWYRQTLGQGPEFLTYFQNEAQLEKSRLLSDRFSAERPKGSFSTLEIQRTEQGDSAMYLCASSLATAGRPYGYTFGSGTRLTVV.

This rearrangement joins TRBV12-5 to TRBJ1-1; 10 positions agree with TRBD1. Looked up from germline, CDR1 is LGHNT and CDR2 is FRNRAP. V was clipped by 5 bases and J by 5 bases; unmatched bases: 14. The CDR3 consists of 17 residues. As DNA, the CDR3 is TGTGCTAGTGGTCCCAGGCCGGGACAGGGGTTGCGAACTGAAGCTTTCTTT. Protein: CASGPRPGQGLRTEAFF. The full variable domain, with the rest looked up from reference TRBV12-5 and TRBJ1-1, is DARVTQTPRHKVTEMGQEVTMRCQPILGHNTVFWYRQTMMQGLELLAYFRNRAPLDDSGMPKDRFSAEMPDATLATLKIQPSEPRDSAVYFCASGPRPGQGLRTEAFFGQGTRLTVV.

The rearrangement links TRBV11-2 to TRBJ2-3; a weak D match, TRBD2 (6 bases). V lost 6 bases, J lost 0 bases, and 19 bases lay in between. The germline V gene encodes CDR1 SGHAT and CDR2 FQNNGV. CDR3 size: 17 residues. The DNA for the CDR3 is TGTGCCAGCAGATCCGAACCAGCGGGCACTAGCACAGATACGCAGTATTTT. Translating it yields CASRSEPAGTSTDTQYF.

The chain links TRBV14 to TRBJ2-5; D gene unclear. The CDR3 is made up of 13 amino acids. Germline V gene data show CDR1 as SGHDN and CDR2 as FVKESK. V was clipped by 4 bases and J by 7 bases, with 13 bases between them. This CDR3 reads CASSPQGDGTQYF. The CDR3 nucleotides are TGTGCCAGCAGCCCCCAAGGAGACGGGACCCAGTACTTC. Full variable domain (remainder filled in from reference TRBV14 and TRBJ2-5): EAGVTQFPSHSVIEKGQTVTLRCDPISGHDNLYWYRRVMGKEIKFLLHFVKESKQDESGMPNNRFLAERTGGTYSTLKVQPAELEDSGVYFCASSPQGDGTQYFGPGTRLLVL.

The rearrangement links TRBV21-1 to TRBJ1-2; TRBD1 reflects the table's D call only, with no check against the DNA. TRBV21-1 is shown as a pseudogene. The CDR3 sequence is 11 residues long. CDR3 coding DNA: TGTGCCAGCCTTTGGGACAGGGTCTACACCTTC. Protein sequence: CASLWDRVYTF.

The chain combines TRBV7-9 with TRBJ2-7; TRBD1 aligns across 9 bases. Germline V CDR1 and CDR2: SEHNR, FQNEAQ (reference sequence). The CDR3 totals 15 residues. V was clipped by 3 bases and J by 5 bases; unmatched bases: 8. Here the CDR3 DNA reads TGTGCCAGCAGCTTGTCCCACAGGGGGCTTCACGAGCAGTACTTC. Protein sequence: CASSLSHRGLHEQYF.

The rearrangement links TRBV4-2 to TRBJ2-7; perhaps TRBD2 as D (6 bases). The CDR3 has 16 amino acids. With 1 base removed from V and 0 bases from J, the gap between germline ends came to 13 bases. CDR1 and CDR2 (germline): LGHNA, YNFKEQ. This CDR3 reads CASSQVRGGASYEQYF. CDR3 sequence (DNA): TGTGCCAGCAGCCAAGTACGCGGCGGGGCCTCCTACGAGCAGTACTTC.

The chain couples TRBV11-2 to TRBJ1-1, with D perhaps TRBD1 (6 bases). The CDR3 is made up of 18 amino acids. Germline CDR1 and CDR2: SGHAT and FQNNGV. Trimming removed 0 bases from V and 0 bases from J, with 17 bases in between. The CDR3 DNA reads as TGTGCCAGCAGCTTAGATGGTGGGGGCCGAACCTTGAACACTGAAGCTTTCTTT. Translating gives CASSLDGGGRTLNTEAFF. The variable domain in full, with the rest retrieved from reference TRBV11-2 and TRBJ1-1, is EAGVAQSPRYKIIEKRQSVAFWCNPISGHATLYWYQQILGQGPKLLIQFQNNGVVDDSQLPKDRFSAERLKGVDSTLKIQPAKLEDSAVYLCASSLDGGGRTLNTEAFFGQGTRLTVV.

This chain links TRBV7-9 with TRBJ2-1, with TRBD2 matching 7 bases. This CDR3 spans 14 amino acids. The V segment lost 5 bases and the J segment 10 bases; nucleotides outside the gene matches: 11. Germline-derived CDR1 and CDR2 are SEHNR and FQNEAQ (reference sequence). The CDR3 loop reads CASSEGGREREQFF. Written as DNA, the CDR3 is TGTGCCAGCAGCGAAGGCGGGCGGGAGAGGGAGCAGTTCTTC.

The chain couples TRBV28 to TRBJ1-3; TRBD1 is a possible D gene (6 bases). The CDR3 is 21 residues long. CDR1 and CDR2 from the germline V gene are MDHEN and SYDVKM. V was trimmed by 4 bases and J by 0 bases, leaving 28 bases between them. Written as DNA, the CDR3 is TGTGCCAGCAGTTCCAATCTATTTCCCCCGGGCAGGGGTCCCTCTGGAAACACCATATATTTT. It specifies CASSSNLFPPGRGPSGNTIYF.

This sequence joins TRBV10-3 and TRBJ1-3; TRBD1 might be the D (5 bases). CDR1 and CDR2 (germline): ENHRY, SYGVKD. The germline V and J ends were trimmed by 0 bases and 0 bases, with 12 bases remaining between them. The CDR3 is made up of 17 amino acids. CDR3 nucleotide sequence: TGTGCCATCAGTGAGTCTAGGGGCGTACTCTCTGGAAACACCATATATTTT. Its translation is CAISESRGVLSGNTIYF.

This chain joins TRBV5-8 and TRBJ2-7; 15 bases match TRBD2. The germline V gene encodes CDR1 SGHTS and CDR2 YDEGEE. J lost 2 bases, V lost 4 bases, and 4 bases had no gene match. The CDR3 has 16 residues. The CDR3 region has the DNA TGTGCCAGCAGCCAGGGACTAGCGGGAGGAACCTACGAGCAGTACTTC. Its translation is CASSQGLAGGTYEQYF.

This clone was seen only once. The CDR3 DNA sequence: TGTGCCAGTAGGCCGGGACAACAGGGGACCGGGGAGCTGTTTTTT. This sequence encodes CASRPGQQGTGELFF. The chain combines TRBV19 with TRBJ2-2; 7 bases align to TRBD1. The CDR3 has 15 residues. The V segment lost 6 bases and the J segment 5 bases; nucleotides outside the gene matches: 9. Germline lookup yields CDR1 LNHDA and CDR2 SQIVND (reference sequence).

CDR3 nucleotide sequence: TGTGCCAGCAGCGTAGAGTCACGGGGTCCCTCTGGGGCCAACGTCCTGACTTTC. It codes for CASSVESRGPSGANVLTF. V gene TRBV9 combines with J gene TRBJ2-6, with a tentative D call TRBD2 (5 bases). Trimming stripped 0 bases from V and 0 bases from J, with 13 bases between. The CDR3 is made up of 18 amino acids. Germline CDR1 and CDR2: SGDLS and YYNGEE.

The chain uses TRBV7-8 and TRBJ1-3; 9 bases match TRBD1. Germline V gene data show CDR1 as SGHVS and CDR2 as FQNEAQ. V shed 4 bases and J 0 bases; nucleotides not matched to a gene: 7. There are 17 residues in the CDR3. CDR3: CASSSTETGGSGNTIYF. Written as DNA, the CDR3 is TGTGCCAGCAGCTCCACAGAGACAGGGGGCTCTGGAAACACCATATATTTT. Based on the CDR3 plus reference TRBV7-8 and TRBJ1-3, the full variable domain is GAGVSQSPRYKVAKRGQDVALRCDPISGHVSLFWYQQALGQGPEFLTYFQNEAQLDKSGLPSDRFFAERPEGSVSTLKIQRTQQEDSAVYLCASSSTETGGSGNTIYFGEGSWLTVV.

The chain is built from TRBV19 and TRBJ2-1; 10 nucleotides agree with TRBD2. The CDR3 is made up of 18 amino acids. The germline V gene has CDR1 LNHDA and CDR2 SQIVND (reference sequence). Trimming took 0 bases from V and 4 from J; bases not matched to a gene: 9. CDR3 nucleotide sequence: TGTGCCAGTAGTATAGAACCCAGCGGGAGGGAGATATACAATGAGCAGTTCTTC. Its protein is CASSIEPSGREIYNEQFF.

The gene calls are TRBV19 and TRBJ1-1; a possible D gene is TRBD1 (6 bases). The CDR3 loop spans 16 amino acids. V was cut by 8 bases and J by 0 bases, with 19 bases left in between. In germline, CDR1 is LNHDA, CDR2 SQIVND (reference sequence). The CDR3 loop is CASGPRGRRLNTEAFF. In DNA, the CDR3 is TGTGCCAGTGGCCCGCGGGGGCGAAGGCTGAACACTGAAGCTTTCTTT.

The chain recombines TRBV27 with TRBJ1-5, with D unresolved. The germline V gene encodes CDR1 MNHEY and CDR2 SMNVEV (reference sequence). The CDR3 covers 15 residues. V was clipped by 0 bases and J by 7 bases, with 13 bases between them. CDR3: CASSLSKLNQQPQHF. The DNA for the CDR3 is TGTGCCAGCAGTTTATCGAAACTTAACCAACAGCCCCAGCATTTT.

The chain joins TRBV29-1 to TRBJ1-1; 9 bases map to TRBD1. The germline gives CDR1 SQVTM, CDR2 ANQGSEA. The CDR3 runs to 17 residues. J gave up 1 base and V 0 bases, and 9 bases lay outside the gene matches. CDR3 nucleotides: TGCAGCGTTGAAGAGAGGGGCTTGGGACAGGGGAACACTGAAGCTTTCTTT. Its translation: CSVEERGLGQGNTEAFF. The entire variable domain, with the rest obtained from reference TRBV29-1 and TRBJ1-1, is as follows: SAVISQKPSRDICQRGTSLTIQCQVDSQVTMMFWYRQQPGQSLTLIATANQGSEATYESGFVIDKFPISRPNLTFSTLTVSNMSPEDSSIYLCSVEERGLGQGNTEAFFGQGTRLTVV.

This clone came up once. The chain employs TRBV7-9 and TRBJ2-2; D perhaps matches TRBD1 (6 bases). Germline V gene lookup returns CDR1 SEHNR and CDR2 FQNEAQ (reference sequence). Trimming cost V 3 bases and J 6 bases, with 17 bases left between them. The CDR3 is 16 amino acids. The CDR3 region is CASSFGTPFTAGELFF. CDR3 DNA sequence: TGTGCCAGCAGCTTCGGGACACCTTTCACCGCCGGGGAGCTGTTTTTT.

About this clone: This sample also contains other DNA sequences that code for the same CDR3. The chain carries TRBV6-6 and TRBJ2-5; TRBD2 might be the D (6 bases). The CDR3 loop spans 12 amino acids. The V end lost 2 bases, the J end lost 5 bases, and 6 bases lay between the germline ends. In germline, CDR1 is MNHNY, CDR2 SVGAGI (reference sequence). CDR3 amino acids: CASSYGGETQYF. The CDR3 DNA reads TGTGCCAGCAGTTACGGGGGGGAGACCCAGTACTTC.

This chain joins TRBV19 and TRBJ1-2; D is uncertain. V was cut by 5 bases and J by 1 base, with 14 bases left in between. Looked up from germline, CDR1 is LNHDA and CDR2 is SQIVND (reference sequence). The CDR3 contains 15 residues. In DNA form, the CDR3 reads TGTGCCAGTAGTCCCGGGGAGGAGCTTAACTATGGCTACACCTTC. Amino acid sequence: CASSPGEELNYGYTF.

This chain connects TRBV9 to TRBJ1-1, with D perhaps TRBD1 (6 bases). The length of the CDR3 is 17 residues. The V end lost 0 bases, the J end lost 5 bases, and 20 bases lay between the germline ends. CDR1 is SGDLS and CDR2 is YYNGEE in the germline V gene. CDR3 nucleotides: TGTGCCAGCAGCGTAGTTTCAGGGAGGGGGTTTGCAACTGAAGCTTTCTTT. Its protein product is CASSVVSGRGFATEAFF.

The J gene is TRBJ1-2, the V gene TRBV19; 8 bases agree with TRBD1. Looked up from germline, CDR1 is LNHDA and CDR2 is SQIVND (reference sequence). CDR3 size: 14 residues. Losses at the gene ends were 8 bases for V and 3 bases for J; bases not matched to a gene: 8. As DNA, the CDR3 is TGTGCCAGTGCAAAGACAGGGGTGGACTATGGCTACACCTTC. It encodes CASAKTGVDYGYTF. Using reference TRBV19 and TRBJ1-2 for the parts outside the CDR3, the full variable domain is DGGITQSPKYLFRKEGQNVTLSCEQNLNHDAMYWYRQDPGQGLRLIYYSQIVNDFQKGDIAEGYSVSREKKESFPLTVTSAQKNPTAFYLCASAKTGVDYGYTFGSGTRLTVV.

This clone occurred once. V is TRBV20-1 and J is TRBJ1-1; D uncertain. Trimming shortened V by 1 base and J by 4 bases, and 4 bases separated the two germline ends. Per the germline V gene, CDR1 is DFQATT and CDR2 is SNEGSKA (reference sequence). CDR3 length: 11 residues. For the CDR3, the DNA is TGCAGTGCTAGAGCCGGCACTGAAGCTTTCTTT. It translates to CSARAGTEAFF.

The CDR3 coding sequence is TGTGCCAGCAGCTTATCCCTTGTCACAGATACGCAGTATTTT. Protein product: CASSLSLVTDTQYF. The rearrangement links TRBV7-9 to TRBJ2-3; no clear D gene. The V end was cut by 2 bases, the J end by 2 bases, with 8 bases between. Looked up from germline, CDR1 is SEHNR and CDR2 is FQNEAQ (reference sequence). The CDR3 runs to 14 residues.

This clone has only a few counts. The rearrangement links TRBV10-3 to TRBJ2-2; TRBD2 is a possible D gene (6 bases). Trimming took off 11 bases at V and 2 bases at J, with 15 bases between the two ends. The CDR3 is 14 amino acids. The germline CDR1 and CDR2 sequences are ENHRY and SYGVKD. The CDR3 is CAPDRDCNTGELFF. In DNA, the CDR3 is TGTGCCCCCGACCGGGACTGTAACACCGGGGAGCTGTTTTTT.

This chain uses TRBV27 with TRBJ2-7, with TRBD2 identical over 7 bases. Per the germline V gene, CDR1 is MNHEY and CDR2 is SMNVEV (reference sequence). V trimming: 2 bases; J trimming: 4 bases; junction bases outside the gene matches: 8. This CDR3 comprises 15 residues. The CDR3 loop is CASSLGAGALYEQYF. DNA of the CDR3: TGTGCCAGCAGTTTAGGGGCGGGAGCTCTTTACGAGCAGTACTTC.

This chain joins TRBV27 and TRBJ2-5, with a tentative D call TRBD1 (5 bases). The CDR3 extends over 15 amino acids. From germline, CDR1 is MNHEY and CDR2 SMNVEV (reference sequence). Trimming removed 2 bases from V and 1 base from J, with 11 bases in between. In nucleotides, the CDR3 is TGTGCCAGCAGTTTAGTATTTGACAGCCAAGAGACCCAGTACTTC. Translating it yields CASSLVFDSQETQYF.